The TCR beta chain described here comes from a study of response to subunit inactivated influenza vaccine (dated by TCRdb to between 2017 and 2018). Background for the entire study: The study used deep quantitative T cell receptor repertoire profiling to track responses to a trivalent subunit inactivated influenza vaccine.

Turning to this clonotype: Its antigen is still unknown. No base-level quality is on record; no much larger clone is a single base apart.

Library generation was performed with RT-PCR. Sequencer: Illumina HiSeq 2500. TCRdb reran the public reads through fastp at Q25 and MiXCR, keeping productive beta chains. Every entry covers one CDR3 protein and lists the most common genes and DNA from its rows. The sample table contains about 520,000 distinct CDR3 sequences; only one count was recorded for about 10% of them. The top ten constitute about 12% of the sample. This specimen's time point label, per the study, means: more than 40 days after influenza vaccine administration. CDR1 is given as MNHNS and CDR2 as SASEGT, both from the germline V gene. The CDR3 holds 16 amino acids from the cysteine to the phenylalanine. CDR3 DNA is the only sequence kept; it has 48 bases, read in frame from the first base. Trimming takes 1 base from V and 6 bases from J, and the germline ends sit 13 bases apart. Study-wide conclusions, independent of this receptor: It was suggested by the authors that each seasonal influenza vaccination may recruit only a limited number of new T cells.

The rearranged segments are TRBV6-1 and TRBJ1-6; there is no confident call for the D gene. The TCR was taken from a man in his forties or fifties who received an inactivated influenza vaccine. Donor details come from another sample of the same person, matched by shared clones. Sequenced material: PBMCs from blood, taken more than 35 days after vaccination. The bases are TGTGCCAGCAGTGAAGTGTGGAGGCGGGGTAATTCACCCCTCCACTTT. It encodes CASSEVWRRGNSPLHF.